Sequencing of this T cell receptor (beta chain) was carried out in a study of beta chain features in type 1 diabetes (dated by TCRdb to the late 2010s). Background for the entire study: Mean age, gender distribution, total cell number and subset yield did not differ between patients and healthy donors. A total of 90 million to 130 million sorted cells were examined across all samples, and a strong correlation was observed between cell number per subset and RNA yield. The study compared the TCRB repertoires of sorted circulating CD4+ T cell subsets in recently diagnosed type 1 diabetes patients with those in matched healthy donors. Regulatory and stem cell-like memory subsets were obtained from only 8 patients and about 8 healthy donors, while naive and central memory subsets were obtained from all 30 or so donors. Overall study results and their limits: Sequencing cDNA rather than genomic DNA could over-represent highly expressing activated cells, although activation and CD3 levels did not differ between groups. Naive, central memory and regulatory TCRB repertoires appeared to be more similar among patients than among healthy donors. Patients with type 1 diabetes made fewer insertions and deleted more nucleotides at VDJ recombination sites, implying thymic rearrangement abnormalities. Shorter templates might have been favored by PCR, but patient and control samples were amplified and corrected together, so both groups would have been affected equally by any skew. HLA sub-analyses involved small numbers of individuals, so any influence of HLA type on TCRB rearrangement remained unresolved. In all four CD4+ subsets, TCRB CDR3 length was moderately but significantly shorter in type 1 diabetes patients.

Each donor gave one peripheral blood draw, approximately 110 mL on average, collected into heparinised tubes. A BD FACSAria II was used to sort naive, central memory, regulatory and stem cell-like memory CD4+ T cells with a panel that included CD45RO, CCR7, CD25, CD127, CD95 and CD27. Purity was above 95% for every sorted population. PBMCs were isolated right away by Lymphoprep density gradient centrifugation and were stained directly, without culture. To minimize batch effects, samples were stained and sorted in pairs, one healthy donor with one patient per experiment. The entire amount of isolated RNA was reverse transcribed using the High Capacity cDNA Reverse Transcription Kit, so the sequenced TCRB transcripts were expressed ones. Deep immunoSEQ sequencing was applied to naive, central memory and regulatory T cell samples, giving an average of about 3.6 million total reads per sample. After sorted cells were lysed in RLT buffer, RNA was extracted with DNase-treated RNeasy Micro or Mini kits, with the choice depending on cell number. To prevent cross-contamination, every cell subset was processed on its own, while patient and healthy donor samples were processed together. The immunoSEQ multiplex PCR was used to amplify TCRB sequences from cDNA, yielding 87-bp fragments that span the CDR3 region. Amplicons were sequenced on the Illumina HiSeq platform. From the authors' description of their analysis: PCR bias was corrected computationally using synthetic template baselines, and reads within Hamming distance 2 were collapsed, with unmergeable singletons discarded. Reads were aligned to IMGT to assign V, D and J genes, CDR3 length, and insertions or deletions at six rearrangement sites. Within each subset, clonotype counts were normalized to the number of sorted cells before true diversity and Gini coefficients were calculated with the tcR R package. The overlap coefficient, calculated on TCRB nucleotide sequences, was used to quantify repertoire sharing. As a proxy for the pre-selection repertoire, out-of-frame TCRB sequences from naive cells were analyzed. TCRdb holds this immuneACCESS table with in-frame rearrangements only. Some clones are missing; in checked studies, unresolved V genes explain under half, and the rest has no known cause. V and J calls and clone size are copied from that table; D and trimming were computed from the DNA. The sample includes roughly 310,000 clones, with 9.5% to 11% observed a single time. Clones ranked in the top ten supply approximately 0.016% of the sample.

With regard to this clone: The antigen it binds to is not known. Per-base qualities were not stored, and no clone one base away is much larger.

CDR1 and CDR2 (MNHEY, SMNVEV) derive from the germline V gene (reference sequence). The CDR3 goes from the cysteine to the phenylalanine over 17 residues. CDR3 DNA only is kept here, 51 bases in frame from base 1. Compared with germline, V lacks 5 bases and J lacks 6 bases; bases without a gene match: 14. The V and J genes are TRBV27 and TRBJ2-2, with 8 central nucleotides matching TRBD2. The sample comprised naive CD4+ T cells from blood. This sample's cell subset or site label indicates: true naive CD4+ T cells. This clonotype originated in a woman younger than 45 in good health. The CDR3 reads CASSPHRLAGSAGELFF. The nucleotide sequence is TGTGCCAGCAGTCCCCATCGATTAGCGGGATCGGCCGGGGAGCTGTTTTTT.